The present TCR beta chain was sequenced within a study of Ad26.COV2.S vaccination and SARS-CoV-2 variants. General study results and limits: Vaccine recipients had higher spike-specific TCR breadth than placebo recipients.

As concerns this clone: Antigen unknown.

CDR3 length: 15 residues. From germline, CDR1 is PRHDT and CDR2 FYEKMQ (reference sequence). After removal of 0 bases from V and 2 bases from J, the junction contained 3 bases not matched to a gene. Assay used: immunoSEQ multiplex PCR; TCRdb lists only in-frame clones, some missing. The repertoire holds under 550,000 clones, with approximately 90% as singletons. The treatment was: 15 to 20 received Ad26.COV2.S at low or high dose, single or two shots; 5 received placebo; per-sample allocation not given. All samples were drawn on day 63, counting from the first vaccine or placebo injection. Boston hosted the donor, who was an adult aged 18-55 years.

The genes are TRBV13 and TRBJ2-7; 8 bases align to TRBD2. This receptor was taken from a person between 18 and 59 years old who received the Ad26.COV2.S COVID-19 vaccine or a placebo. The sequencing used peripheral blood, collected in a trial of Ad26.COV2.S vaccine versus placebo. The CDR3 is CASSLGLAGTYEQYF. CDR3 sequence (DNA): TGTGCCAGCAGCTTAGGTCTAGCGGGCACCTACGAGCAGTACTTC.